A single sample is the source of the 8 T cell receptor beta chains below, sequenced in a study of blood T cell repertoires in COVID-19. Method: immunoSEQ multiplex PCR; TCRdb's copy keeps in-frame clones and lacks some. The table records approximately 110,000 clones, around 85% of them present only once. Input material: peripheral blood. The receptors shown here come from a woman older than 75 with COVID-19, enrolled during active disease.

This chain joins TRBV10-3 and TRBJ1-1, with D perhaps TRBD1 (5 bases). Germline assignment: CDR1 ENHRY and CDR2 SYGVKD. Deletions cut 5 bases from V and 5 bases from J, with 21 bases between. CDR3 length equals 16 residues. The CDR3 DNA follows: TGTGCCATCAGTCGGCCGGGGGGAAATCGAGGTACTGAAGCTTTCTTT. This codes for CAISRPGGNRGTEAFF.

The chain recombines TRBV28 with TRBJ1-6, with D uncertain. The CDR3 extends over 16 amino acids. The ends were cut back, 6 bases at V and 5 bases at J, with 17 bases in the middle. CDR1 MDHEN and CDR2 SYDVKM come from the germline V gene. In nucleotides, the CDR3 is TGTGCCAGCAGCCTACCCCGCGGGCAGCATAATTCACCCCTCCACTTT. Translated: CASSLPRGQHNSPLHF.

The chain has TRBV9 and TRBJ1-1, with a possible D match to TRBD1 (6 bases). This CDR3 spans 14 amino acids. Per germline, CDR1 SGDLS and CDR2 YYNGEE. Trimming cost V 2 bases and J 5 bases, with 13 bases left between them. The CDR3 loop reads CASSVDRFLTEAFF. The DNA of the CDR3 is TGTGCCAGCAGCGTGGACAGATTTTTGACTGAAGCTTTCTTT.

A note on this clone: Other DNA sequences in this specimen translate into the identical CDR3. The V and J genes are TRBV12-3 or TRBV12-4 and TRBJ1-2; D might be TRBD1 (6 bases). Trimming shortened V by 6 bases and J by 2 bases, and 10 bases separated the two germline ends. The CDR3 runs 13 residues. This chain's CDR3 is CASSLQGNYGYTF. The DNA of the CDR3 is TGTGCCAGCAGCCTACAGGGAAACTATGGCTACACCTTC.

The V gene is TRBV20-1, the J gene TRBJ1-1; D unclear. The CDR3 consists of 11 residues. Germline CDR1 is DFQATT and CDR2 is SNEGSKA (reference sequence). V was pared by 2 bases and J by 5 bases, with 6 bases between. The CDR3 here is CSARLMTEAFF. The DNA for the CDR3 is TGCAGTGCTAGATTAATGACTGAAGCTTTCTTT.

The chain joins TRBV7-2 to TRBJ2-7, with a weak D call TRBD2 (5 bases). The CDR3 consists of 15 residues. Trimming pared 5 bases from V and 7 bases from J, leaving 21 bases between. Looked up from germline, CDR1 is SGHTA and CDR2 is FQGNSA. The CDR3 spells CASSHQRDRGEEQYF. In DNA, the CDR3 is TGTGCCAGCAGCCACCAGAGGGATCGTGGGGAGGAGCAGTACTTC.

This chain links TRBV7-9 with TRBJ1-1; 10 bases line up with TRBD1. CDR3 length equals 15 residues. V was pared by 5 bases and J by 3 bases, with 6 bases of the junction left unmatched. CDR1 SEHNR and CDR2 FQNEAQ come from the germline V gene (reference sequence). CDR3 protein: CASSDRGRGDTEAFF. The CDR3 DNA is TGTGCCAGCAGCGACAGGGGGCGAGGGGACACTGAAGCTTTCTTT.

This rearrangement joins TRBV28 to TRBJ2-4; 8 bases map to TRBD1. The CDR3 has 13 residues. The trim removed 5 bases at V and 5 bases at J, leaving 2 bases unmatched. Germline CDR1 is MDHEN and CDR2 is SYDVKM. As DNA, the CDR3 is TGTGCCAGCAGTCCGGGACAGGAAAACATTCAGTACTTC. Amino acids: CASSPGQENIQYF.